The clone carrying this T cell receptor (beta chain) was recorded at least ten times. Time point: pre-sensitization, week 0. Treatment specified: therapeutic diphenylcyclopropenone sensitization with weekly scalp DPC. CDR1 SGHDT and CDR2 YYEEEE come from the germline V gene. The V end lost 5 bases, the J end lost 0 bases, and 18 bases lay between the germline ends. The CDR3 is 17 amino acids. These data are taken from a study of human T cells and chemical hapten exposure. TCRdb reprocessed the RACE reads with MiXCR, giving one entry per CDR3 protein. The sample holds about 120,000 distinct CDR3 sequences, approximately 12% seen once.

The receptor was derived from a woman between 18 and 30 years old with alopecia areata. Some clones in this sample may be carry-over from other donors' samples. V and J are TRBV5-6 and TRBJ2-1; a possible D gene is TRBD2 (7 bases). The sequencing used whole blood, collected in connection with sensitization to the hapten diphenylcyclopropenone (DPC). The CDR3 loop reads CASSRLGGRGSYNEQFF. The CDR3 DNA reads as TGTGCCAGCAGTCGATTGGGGGGGCGAGGCTCCTACAATGAGCAGTTCTTC.